One and the same sample provided the 32 T cell receptor beta chains below, sequenced in a study of shared clonotypes between healthy human individuals. The repertoire was sequenced with immunoSEQ multiplex PCR; TCRdb's copy has only in-frame clones and lacks some. The data show 780,000 or so clones, 72% seen once. Sequences were obtained from memory CD4+ T cells sorted from blood. This sample's subset: CD45RA-negative fraction. These receptors were obtained from a woman aged 25-40 years in good health.

This clone was seen repeatedly, ten times or more. This chain's CDR3 is CAWQGSGGETQYF. CDR3 DNA: TGTGCCTGGCAAGGGTCAGGAGGAGAGACCCAGTACTTC. The V and J genes are TRBV30 and TRBJ2-5, with D possibly TRBD2 on 5 matching bases. V lost 5 bases to trimming and J lost 4 bases, with 14 bases between them. CDR1 and CDR2 (germline): GTSNPN, SVGIG (reference sequence). CDR3 length: 13 amino acids.

J is TRBJ2-6 and V is TRBV19; D is unresolved. Trimming took 11 bases from V and 1 from J, leaving 12 bases between them. The CDR3 is 14 residues long. Germline CDR1 and CDR2: LNHDA and SQIVND (reference sequence). The CDR3 reads CASKGISGANVLTF. The CDR3 coding sequence is TGTGCCTCAAAGGGAATATCTGGGGCCAACGTCCTGACTTTC.

With regard to this clone: The same CDR3 is also encoded by other DNA sequences in this sample. The chain joins TRBV5-1 to TRBJ2-7; 8 bases align to TRBD1. V lost 4 bases to trimming and J lost 2 bases; unmatched junction nucleotides: 5. This CDR3 has 14 amino acids. The germline V gene has CDR1 SGHRS and CDR2 YFSETQ. The DNA of the CDR3 is TGCGCCAGCAGCCTGGGACAGGTCGCCTACGAGCAGTACTTC. Translation gives CASSLGQVAYEQYF.

This chain links TRBV28 with TRBJ1-2; 7 positions agree with TRBD1. CDR1 and CDR2 (germline): MDHEN, SYDVKM. The CDR3 sequence is 14 residues long. J lost 3 bases, V lost 5 bases, and 6 bases had no gene match. CDR3 DNA: TGTGCCAGCAGTCTCCTCAGGGGGGACTATGGCTACACCTTC. Its protein is CASSLLRGDYGYTF.

This rearrangement joins TRBV5-4 to TRBJ2-5, with D unclear. Germline V gene data show CDR1 as SGHNT and CDR2 as YYREEE (reference sequence). There are 13 residues in the CDR3. V was pared by 2 bases and J by 5 bases, with 10 bases between. This chain's CDR3 is CASSFVGHETQYF. Here the CDR3 DNA reads TGTGCCAGCAGCTTTGTAGGCCACGAGACCCAGTACTTC. The complete variable domain, with remaining parts taken from reference TRBV5-4 and TRBJ2-5, reads ETGVTQSPTHLIKTRGQQVTLRCSSQSGHNTVSWYQQALGQGPQFIFQYYREEENGRGNFPPRFSGLQFPNYSSELNVNALELDDSALYLCASSFVGHETQYFGPGTRLLVL.

This chain uses TRBV5-6 with TRBJ1-2; D might be TRBD1 (5 bases). V dropped 4 bases and J dropped 3 bases, with 16 bases sitting between them. The CDR3 has 15 amino acids. Per the germline V gene, CDR1 is SGHDT and CDR2 is YYEEEE. The CDR3 coding sequence is TGTGCCAGCAGCCTCAGGGTGGGCCTCCACTATGGCTACACCTTC. Translation gives CASSLRVGLHYGYTF.

This chain connects TRBV28 to TRBJ2-7; 9 nucleotides match TRBD1. CDR3 length: 13 amino acids. CDR1 MDHEN and CDR2 SYDVKM come from the germline V gene. V shed 9 bases, J shed 8 bases, and the junction held 11 bases outside the gene matches. This chain's CDR3 is CASSTGQGLQQYF. The CDR3 DNA sequence: TGTGCCAGTTCCACGGGACAGGGATTACAGCAGTACTTC.

Here the CDR3 reads CASRPGDGSYEQYF. CDR3 nucleotides: TGTGCCAGCAGGCCTGGGGACGGCTCCTACGAGCAGTACTTC. V usage is TRBV6-5 and J usage is TRBJ2-7, with D perhaps given as TRBD1 or TRBD2 (5 bases each). CDR1 is MNHEY and CDR2 is SVGAGI in the germline V gene. The CDR3 totals 14 residues. V was cut by 6 bases and J by 0 bases, with 12 bases left in between.

The V and J genes are TRBV19 and TRBJ2-1; possibly TRBD1 for D (6 bases). The CDR3 is made up of 18 amino acids. Per the germline V gene, CDR1 is LNHDA and CDR2 is SQIVND (reference sequence). The V end lost 5 bases, the J end lost 0 bases, and 20 bases lay between the germline ends. The CDR3, as DNA: TGTGCCAGTAGTCCATACCCCGGGACAAAGAGCTCCTACAATGAGCAGTTCTTC. Amino acids: CASSPYPGTKSSYNEQFF.

The chain employs TRBV6-6 and TRBJ2-3; TRBD1 agrees at 7 bases. CDR1 MNHNY and CDR2 SVGAGI come from the germline V gene (reference sequence). The length of the CDR3 is 13 residues. Trimming took 8 bases from V and 5 from J; bases not matched to a gene: 7. CDR3 sequence (DNA): TGTGCCAGCGGACAGGTCTCGGGAGATACGCAGTATTTT. Its translation is CASGQVSGDTQYF.

This clone was found a few times. The genes are TRBV25-1 and TRBJ2-5; D gene unclear. In germline, CDR1 is MGHDK, CDR2 SYGVNS. Trimming left V 1 base short and J 2 bases short, with 11 bases between. This CDR3 has 15 amino acids. CDR3 residues: CASSESVVVQETQYF. The CDR3 nucleotides are TGTGCCAGCAGTGAATCCGTGGTCGTGCAAGAGACCCAGTACTTC.

The table lists this clone with a few counts. DNA of the CDR3: TGTGCCATCAGTGACGCTGGAGAGATCTCTGAAGCTTTCTTT. Protein product: CAISDAGEISEAFF. The chain joins TRBV10-3 to TRBJ1-1; D gene unclear. Germline V lookup: CDR1 ENHRY, CDR2 SYGVKD. The CDR3 runs to 14 residues. Trimming removed 3 bases at V and 6 bases at J, with 14 bases between.

The V call is TRBV28, the J call TRBJ2-3, with TRBD1 matching 8 bases. The V gene end was trimmed by 6 bases and the J gene end by 4 bases; junction bases not matched to a gene: 18. The length of the CDR3 is 18 residues. Germline CDR1 is MDHEN and CDR2 is SYDVKM. The CDR3 DNA reads as TGTGCCAGCAGACCTCGGACAGGGAGGACCCTCGCCTCAGATACGCAGTATTTT. It yields the protein CASRPRTGRTLASDTQYF.

The V and J genes are TRBV29-1 and TRBJ2-7, with D possibly being TRBD2 (5 bases). The germline CDR1 and CDR2 sequences are SQVTM and ANQGSEA. The length of the CDR3 is 14 residues. The V end lost 5 bases, the J end lost 2 bases, and 16 bases lay between the germline ends. CDR3 DNA sequence: TGCAGCGTTCTCGCGGCATACGGGGCCTACGAGCAGTACTTC. This codes for CSVLAAYGAYEQYF.

This sequence joins TRBV28 and TRBJ2-1; TRBD2 is a possible D gene (5 bases). The CDR3 has 16 residues. Germline values: CDR1 MDHEN, CDR2 SYDVKM. Trimming removed 6 bases at V and 1 base at J, with 16 bases between. The CDR3: CASRPRVFMSYNEQFF. The CDR3 nucleotides read TGTGCCAGCAGGCCGAGGGTGTTCATGTCCTACAATGAGCAGTTCTTC. The full variable domain, its missing parts supplied by reference TRBV28 and TRBJ2-1, is DVKVTQSSRYLVKRTGEKVFLECVQDMDHENMFWYRQDPGLGLRLIYFSYDVKMKEKGDIPEGYSVSREKKERFSLILESASTNQTSMYLCASRPRVFMSYNEQFFGPGTRLTVL.

This chain connects TRBV28 to TRBJ2-3, with TRBD2 matching 9 bases. Trimming removed 5 bases from V and 2 bases from J; junction bases left unmatched: 11. CDR3 length: 17 amino acids. Germline CDR1 reads MDHEN; CDR2 reads SYDVKM. This chain's CDR3 is CASSVLSAGGFTDTQYF. The DNA for the CDR3 is TGTGCCAGCAGTGTTCTATCAGCGGGAGGATTCACAGATACGCAGTATTTT.

The V and J genes are TRBV27 and TRBJ1-2; the match to TRBD1 covers 9 bases. Losses at the gene ends were 5 bases for V and 1 base for J; bases not matched to a gene: 2. Germline values: CDR1 MNHEY, CDR2 SMNVEV (reference sequence). The CDR3 runs to 14 residues. The CDR3 region has the DNA TGTGCCAGCAGTCGACAGGGGGGTAACTATGGCTACACCTTC. This codes for CASSRQGGNYGYTF.

This rearrangement joins TRBV10-3 to TRBJ2-5, with 10 nucleotides matching TRBD1. The V gene end was trimmed by 10 bases and the J gene end by 7 bases; junction bases not matched to a gene: 15. The germline CDR1 and CDR2 sequences are ENHRY and SYGVKD. The CDR3 contains 15 residues. The CDR3 nucleotides read TGTGCCACTGGACCTGGGACAGGGGTTTTTGGGACCCAGTACTTC. Its translation is CATGPGTGVFGTQYF.

This clone was seen only once. J is TRBJ2-7 and V is TRBV7-2; D possibly corresponds to TRBD2 (5 bases). Germline loops: CDR1 SGHTA, CDR2 FQGNSA. V lost 2 bases, J lost 5 bases, and 16 bases lay in between. The CDR3 runs 15 residues. The CDR3 loop reads CASSLSYWGVDEQYF. CDR3 in DNA: TGTGCCAGCAGCTTATCCTACTGGGGAGTAGACGAGCAGTACTTC.

The CDR3 sequence is CASSQGWGQMNTEAFF. CDR3 nucleotides: TGTGCCAGCAGCCAGGGATGGGGACAGATGAACACTGAAGCTTTCTTT. The gene calls are TRBV14 and TRBJ1-1; 7 bases are shared with TRBD1. The CDR3 consists of 16 residues. Unmatched junction bases numbered 7, after V lost 3 bases and J lost 0 bases. Germline V gives CDR1 SGHDN, CDR2 FVKESK.

The rearrangement uses TRBV6-6 and TRBJ2-2; D not certain. Deletions cut 2 bases from V and 5 bases from J, with 6 bases between. The CDR3 extends over 13 amino acids. CDR1 is MNHNY and CDR2 is SVGAGI in the germline V gene (reference sequence). In DNA form, the CDR3 reads TGTGCCAGCAGTTACAAGGAGACCGGGGAGCTGTTTTTT. The encoded protein is CASSYKETGELFF.

The chain recombines TRBV9 with TRBJ2-7; TRBD2 might be the D (6 bases). Germline CDR1 and CDR2: SGDLS and YYNGEE. CDR3 length equals 15 residues. Trimming pared 4 bases from V and 2 bases from J, leaving 16 bases between. The CDR3 is CASSQGFQRAYEQYF. In DNA form, the CDR3 reads TGTGCCAGCAGCCAAGGGTTCCAGCGGGCCTACGAGCAGTACTTC.

In its sample, this clone was seen many times. The J gene is TRBJ1-5, the V gene TRBV9; 7 nucleotides match TRBD1. From germline, CDR1 is SGDLS and CDR2 YYNGEE. Trimming at V came to 4 bases and at J to 3 bases, leaving 7 bases not matched to a gene. The CDR3 is 15 residues long. CDR3 residues: CASSPAGTDNQPQHF. In nucleotides, the CDR3 is TGTGCCAGCAGCCCAGCCGGGACAGACAATCAGCCCCAGCATTTT.

This clone came up a few times. The chain carries TRBV28 and TRBJ2-7; no clear D. The CDR3 totals 15 residues. Trimming took 3 bases from V and 5 from J, leaving 17 bases between them. Germline V gene lookup returns CDR1 MDHEN and CDR2 SYDVKM. CDR3 nucleotide sequence: TGTGCCAGCAGTTTCGTGGGATTAAGGGTTAACGAGCAGTACTTC. Translating it yields CASSFVGLRVNEQYF.

This clone was counted a single time. The V and J genes are TRBV27 and TRBJ2-7, with D possibly TRBD1 on 6 matching bases. Germline CDR1 is MNHEY and CDR2 is SMNVEV (reference sequence). The CDR3 spans 14 residues. With 8 bases removed from V and 5 bases from J, the gap between germline ends came to 19 bases. CDR3 sequence (DNA): TGTGCCAGCCCCCTTGGGCTCGAGGGGGACGAGCAGTACTTC. It yields the protein CASPLGLEGDEQYF.

V is TRBV2 and J is TRBJ2-3; D call uncertain. CDR1 is SNHLY and CDR2 is FYNNEI in the germline V gene. The germline V and J ends were trimmed by 6 bases and 3 bases, with 13 bases remaining between them. This CDR3 contains 14 residues. The CDR3 protein is CASSESQTTDTQYF. CDR3 DNA: TGTGCCAGCAGCGAAAGCCAGACTACAGATACGCAGTATTTT.

The chain recombines TRBV28 with TRBJ1-5; 7 nucleotides agree with TRBD1. This CDR3 region has 15 residues. V lost 5 bases to trimming and J lost 7 bases; unmatched junction nucleotides: 11. CDR1 and CDR2 (germline): MDHEN, SYDVKM. The CDR3 DNA is TGTGCCAGCAGTCCCCCTGACAGGGAAGGCCAGCCCCAGCATTTT. Translated: CASSPPDREGQPQHF.

The chain recombines TRBV4-1 with TRBJ2-1, with 9 bases matching TRBD2. V lost 0 bases, J lost 9 bases, and 6 bases stayed unmatched. Germline V CDR1 and CDR2: MGHRA, YSYEKL. CDR3 length equals 15 residues. As DNA, the CDR3 is TGCGCCAGCAGCCAAGAGCGGGCGGGAGGGGGTGAGCAGTTCTTC. Translating it yields CASSQERAGGGEQFF.

The chain links TRBV7-3 to TRBJ2-3; TRBD2 aligns across 9 bases. The V segment lost 5 bases and the J segment 2 bases; nucleotides outside the gene matches: 8. Germline CDR1 and CDR2: SGHTA and FQGTGA. The CDR3 extends over 16 amino acids. CDR3 amino acids: CASSGGAGGFTDTQYF. The CDR3 region has the DNA TGTGCCAGCAGCGGGGGAGCGGGAGGATTCACAGATACGCAGTATTTT.

The chain combines TRBV7-2 with TRBJ2-7; TRBD1 or TRBD2 may be the D gene (5 bases each). V lost 7 bases, J lost 0 bases, and 13 bases lay in between. CDR1 and CDR2 from the germline V gene are SGHTA and FQGNSA. The CDR3 spans 14 residues. CDR3: CASTPGRDSYEQYF. Here the CDR3 DNA reads TGTGCCAGCACCCCGGGGCGTGACTCCTACGAGCAGTACTTC.

The chain carries TRBV11-3 and TRBJ2-7, with D possibly TRBD2 on 5 matching bases. There are 15 residues in the CDR3. Germline-derived CDR1 and CDR2 are SGHNT and YENEEA. Trimming cost V 2 bases and J 7 bases, with 18 bases left between them. CDR3 sequence: CASSLFSGPSGEQYF. DNA for the CDR3: TGTGCCAGCAGCTTATTTTCTGGGCCTTCGGGGGAGCAGTACTTC.

This chain connects TRBV6-5 to TRBJ1-1, with 7 nucleotides matching TRBD1. Germline V gene sequence: CDR1 MNHEY, CDR2 SVGAGI. The CDR3 extends over 14 amino acids. The V segment lost 6 bases and the J segment 5 bases; nucleotides outside the gene matches: 9. The CDR3 spells CASSQTGVGTEAFF. The CDR3 DNA sequence: TGTGCCAGCAGCCAAACAGGGGTGGGGACTGAAGCTTTCTTT.